This entry lists 23 T cell receptor beta chains sequenced from one sample in a study of blood T cell repertoires in COVID-19. Generated by immunoSEQ multiplex PCR, the TCRdb table keeps only in-frame clones and is missing some. There are more than 85,000 clones in the sample; about 90% occur only once, and less than 5.5% lies in the top ten. The sequenced sample consisted of peripheral blood. The receptor set was obtained from a man aged 18 to 35 with acute or convalescent COVID-19.

The rearrangement joins TRBV7-9 to TRBJ1-2; D uncertain. This CDR3 contains 11 residues. Germline loops: CDR1 SEHNR, CDR2 FQNEAQ (reference sequence). With 0 bases removed from V and 10 bases from J, the gap between germline ends came to 6 bases. Written as DNA, the CDR3 is TGTGCCAGCAGCTTAGCCCGGGACTACACCTTC. Residues: CASSLARDYTF.

This clone has only one observation. The V and J genes are TRBV30 and TRBJ2-1, with TRBD1 matching over 10 bases. Trimming cost V 3 bases and J 0 bases; bases outside gene matches: 2. This CDR3 spans 15 amino acids. CDR1 GTSNPN and CDR2 SVGIG come from the germline V gene (reference sequence). The DNA of the CDR3 is TGTGCCTGGAGGGGGACAGGGGCCTCCTACAATGAGCAGTTCTTC. This codes for CAWRGTGASYNEQFF.

The chain carries TRBV29-1 and TRBJ1-1; 7 bases are a match to TRBD1. Germline trimming cut 4 bases from V and 0 bases from J; bases unmatched to any gene: 2. The CDR3 has 13 amino acids. Germline CDR1 reads SQVTM; CDR2 reads ANQGSEA. The CDR3: CSVAGTVNTEAFF. CDR3 bases: TGCAGCGTTGCTGGGACAGTGAACACTGAAGCTTTCTTT.

J is TRBJ1-1 and V is TRBV6-2 or TRBV6-3; D might be TRBD1 (5 bases). V gave up 5 bases and J gave up 4 bases, with 11 bases separating them. The germline V gene encodes CDR1 MNHEY and CDR2 SVGEGT. The CDR3 has 13 amino acids. The CDR3 DNA sequence: TGTGCCAGCAGTAAGACAGCCACCACTGAAGCTTTCTTT. Translating gives CASSKTATTEAFF.

The chain has TRBV4-1 and TRBJ1-3; D is possibly TRBD1 (6 bases). Germline CDR1 reads MGHRA; CDR2 reads YSYEKL. The germline V and J ends were trimmed by 2 bases and 2 bases, with 10 bases remaining between them. The CDR3 is 15 residues long. The CDR3 sequence: CASSQPRTAGNTIYF. DNA for the CDR3: TGCGCCAGCAGCCAACCTAGGACAGCTGGAAACACCATATATTTT.

V gene TRBV5-1 combines with J gene TRBJ1-1; D call uncertain. This CDR3 is built from 15 residues. Trimming removed 1 base at V and 6 bases at J, with 16 bases between. Per germline, CDR1 SGHRS and CDR2 YFSETQ. The CDR3 here is CASSLTFRLKAEAFF. For the CDR3, the DNA is TGCGCCAGCAGCTTGACGTTCCGACTTAAGGCTGAAGCTTTCTTT.

The J gene is TRBJ2-7, the V gene TRBV30; weak D call: TRBD1 (6 bases). V was clipped by 0 bases and J by 6 bases, with 12 bases between them. Germline-derived CDR1 and CDR2 are GTSNPN and SVGIG (reference sequence). This CDR3 is built from 13 residues. The CDR3 DNA is TGTGCCTGGAGTGTACAGGGCCCTTCCGAGCAGTACTTC. Translating it yields CAWSVQGPSEQYF.

This chain connects TRBV11-2 to TRBJ2-1; 16 bases are shared with TRBD2. The CDR3 length is 19 residues. Germline values: CDR1 SGHAT, CDR2 FQNNGV. The V and J ends lost 3 bases and 9 bases, in that order; junction bases with no gene match: 14. CDR3 region: CASSFPGLAGGPNKAEQFF. The CDR3 DNA is TGTGCCAGCAGCTTCCCGGGACTAGCGGGAGGGCCTAATAAGGCTGAGCAGTTCTTC.

The chain couples TRBV4-1 to TRBJ2-1; D possibly corresponds to TRBD1 (5 bases). V was shortened by 0 bases and J by 7 bases, with 13 bases between the two germline ends. The V gene's germline CDR1 is MGHRA and CDR2 YSYEKL. The length of the CDR3 is 15 residues. The CDR3 nucleotides read TGCGCCAGCAGCCAAGAGAGCCCCAGGGTAAATGAGCAGTTCTTC. This encodes CASSQESPRVNEQFF.

The genes are TRBV9 and TRBJ2-1, with 10 bases identical to TRBD2. V shed 0 bases, J shed 4 bases, and the junction held 1 base outside the gene matches. CDR3 length: 15 residues. CDR1 is SGDLS, CDR2 YYNGEE, per germline. The CDR3 DNA reads as TGTGCCAGCAGCGTAGTAGCGGGGGGTTACAATGAGCAGTTCTTC. Protein sequence: CASSVVAGGYNEQFF.

V usage is TRBV6-4 and J usage is TRBJ2-1, with D possibly TRBD1 on 7 matching bases. The germline CDR1 and CDR2 sequences are MRHNA and SNTAGT. This CDR3 region has 16 residues. V dropped 0 bases and J dropped 2 bases, with 11 bases sitting between them. The CDR3 is CASSDSGGGAYNEQFF. The CDR3 DNA is TGTGCCAGCAGTGACTCAGGAGGGGGCGCCTACAATGAGCAGTTCTTC.

V usage is TRBV19 and J usage is TRBJ1-1; TRBD1 is a possible D gene (5 bases). Trimming left V 4 bases short and J 3 bases short, with 21 bases between. CDR1 and CDR2 from the germline V gene are LNHDA and SQIVND (reference sequence). This CDR3 has 17 residues. CDR3 DNA: TGTGCCAGTAGTAACGGCGTCCGGGTCCCCAGGGACACTGAAGCTTTCTTT. Amino acids: CASSNGVRVPRDTEAFF.

The V and J genes are TRBV12-3 or TRBV12-4 and TRBJ1-1; unclear D gene. The CDR3 extends over 12 amino acids. Trimming pared 5 bases from V and 0 bases from J, leaving 4 bases between. The CDR3 DNA reads as TGTGCCAGCAGTCTCCTGAACACTGAAGCTTTCTTT. Protein sequence: CASSLLNTEAFF.

The J gene is TRBJ1-1, the V gene TRBV28; 7 bases align to TRBD1. Germline CDR1 is MDHEN and CDR2 is SYDVKM. This CDR3 region has 14 residues. V was pared by 8 bases and J by 11 bases, with 17 bases of the junction left unmatched. CDR3 nucleotides: TGTGCCAGCTCGAATTTACAGGGGAGCGTTAGGGCTTTCTTT. Translating gives CASSNLQGSVRAFF.

This clone was counted a single time. The chain carries TRBV5-1 and TRBJ2-6, with a weak D call TRBD2 (5 bases). With 0 bases removed from V and 4 bases from J, the gap between germline ends came to 8 bases. Germline values: CDR1 SGHRS, CDR2 YFSETQ. CDR3 length: 15 amino acids. CDR3 amino acids: CASSLDGVGANVLTF. The CDR3, as DNA: TGCGCCAGCAGCTTGGACGGGGTCGGGGCCAACGTCCTGACTTTC. The full variable domain, completed using reference TRBV5-1 and TRBJ2-6, is KAGVTQTPRYLIKTRGQQVTLSCSPISGHRSVSWYQQTPGQGLQFLFEYFSETQRNKGNFPGRFSGRQFSNSRSEMNVSTLELGDSALYLCASSLDGVGANVLTFGAGSRLTVL.

This clone appeared a few times. The chain links TRBV29-1 to TRBJ1-1; D may be TRBD1 (5 bases). V was clipped by 4 bases and J by 2 bases, with 20 bases between them. This CDR3 spans 16 amino acids. Germline values: CDR1 SQVTM, CDR2 ANQGSEA. The CDR3 sequence: CSVVGQGDADNTEAFF. CDR3 nucleotide sequence: TGCAGCGTTGTGGGGCAGGGTGACGCTGACAACACTGAAGCTTTCTTT.

This rearrangement joins TRBV25-1 to TRBJ1-6, with D maybe TRBD1 (6 bases). V was cut by 5 bases and J by 14 bases, with 22 bases left in between. This CDR3 comprises 15 residues. Looked up from germline, CDR1 is MGHDK and CDR2 is SYGVNS. Here the CDR3 reads CASSFGGLMGIALHF. The CDR3 region has the DNA TGTGCCAGCAGTTTCGGGGGGCTTATGGGTATAGCCCTCCACTTT.

This clone was observed once. This chain links TRBV2 with TRBJ2-2; D may be TRBD1 (5 bases). Germline V CDR1 and CDR2: SNHLY, FYNNEI. The CDR3 totals 14 residues. V lost 8 bases to trimming and J lost 0 bases, with 10 bases between them. The CDR3 loop is CASGWTPNTGELFF. CDR3 coding DNA: TGTGCCAGCGGGTGGACACCGAACACCGGGGAGCTGTTTTTT. Using reference TRBV2 and TRBJ2-2 for the parts outside the CDR3, the full variable domain is EPEVTQTPSHQVTQMGQEVILRCVPISNHLYFYWYRQILGQKVEFLVSFYNNEISEKSEIFDDQFSVERPDGSNFTLKIRSTKLEDSAMYFCASGWTPNTGELFFGEGSRLTVL.

This chain connects TRBV11-2 to TRBJ1-1, with D possibly being TRBD1 (6 bases). The germline V gene encodes CDR1 SGHAT and CDR2 FQNNGV. V was pared by 5 bases and J by 7 bases, with 11 bases between. The CDR3 length is 12 residues. The DNA for the CDR3 is TGTGCCAGCAGCGAACAGGGAGTTGAAGCTTTCTTT. Translation: CASSEQGVEAFF. The full variable domain, its missing parts supplied by reference TRBV11-2 and TRBJ1-1, is EAGVAQSPRYKIIEKRQSVAFWCNPISGHATLYWYQQILGQGPKLLIQFQNNGVVDDSQLPKDRFSAERLKGVDSTLKIQPAKLEDSAVYLCASSEQGVEAFFGQGTRLTVV.

The gene calls are TRBV7-9 and TRBJ1-2, with TRBD1 as a possible D gene (5 bases). The ends were cut back, 5 bases at V and 8 bases at J, with 15 bases in the middle. Per the germline V gene, CDR1 is SEHNR and CDR2 is FQNEAQ (reference sequence). This CDR3 comprises 13 residues. CDR3 DNA: TGTGCCAGCAGCGTCTTCGTGGAGGGGGGCTACACCTTC. It specifies CASSVFVEGGYTF.

The rearrangement joins TRBV19 to TRBJ2-1; D may be TRBD2 (7 bases). The CDR3 is 13 residues long. Per germline, CDR1 LNHDA and CDR2 SQIVND (reference sequence). Trimming removed 5 bases at V and 7 bases at J, with 12 bases between. CDR3 sequence: CASSWTAGNEQFF. The CDR3 DNA reads TGTGCCAGTAGTTGGACAGCGGGGAATGAGCAGTTCTTC. Combining the CDR3 with reference TRBV19 and TRBJ2-1 gives the whole variable domain DGGITQSPKYLFRKEGQNVTLSCEQNLNHDAMYWYRQDPGQGLRLIYYSQIVNDFQKGDIAEGYSVSREKKESFPLTVTSAQKNPTAFYLCASSWTAGNEQFFGPGTRLTVL.

The V gene is TRBV6-2 or TRBV6-3, the J gene TRBJ1-5; D unclear. Germline loops: CDR1 MNHEY, CDR2 SVGEGT. Trimming cost V 1 base and J 5 bases, with 9 bases left between them. This CDR3 is 14 amino acids long. The CDR3 DNA reads TGTGCCAGCAGTTACTTAAACGGGTATCAGCCCCAGCATTTT. Its protein is CASSYLNGYQPQHF.

V usage is TRBV6-5 and J usage is TRBJ1-1, with D uncertain. Germline loops: CDR1 MNHEY, CDR2 SVGAGI. The CDR3 has 15 amino acids. V was clipped by 5 bases and J by 8 bases, with 21 bases between them. This CDR3 reads CASSTVIPRAAEAFF. CDR3 DNA sequence: TGTGCCAGCAGTACCGTAATCCCCCGAGCGGCGGAAGCTTTCTTT.